Only a few counts were recorded for the clone carrying this T cell receptor beta chain. This entry belongs to a study of cytomegalovirus exposure and HLA in healthy donors. The PCR used 60 Vbeta and 13 Jbeta primers. Measured with immunoSEQ multiplex PCR; TCRdb has only the in-frame clones, and not every one. The profile shows some 150,000 clones, just under 70% of them singletons. V was pared by 8 bases and J by 4 bases, with 24 bases between. The germline gives CDR1 GTSNPN, CDR2 SVGIG (reference sequence). This CDR3 is 16 amino acids long. V gene TRBV30 combines with J gene TRBJ2-1; tentatively, D is TRBD2 (6 bases). Material: PBMCs. This TCR derives from a man aged 55 to 70 in good health and CMV-seronegative. CDR3 DNA: TGTGCCGGCGGCGGGGCTAGGGCCGCTTTATACAATGAGCAGTTCTTC. Translating it yields CAGGGARAALYNEQFF.